This T cell receptor beta chain stems from a study of T cells in localized non-small cell lung cancer. Study outcomes and limitations: Of the tissues analyzed, uninvolved adjacent lung showed maximal T cell clonality, greater than tumor. A median of 57 of the top 100 tumor clones appeared in adjacent lung, which was paired and uninvolved. Heterogeneity within the tumor remains possible, as just one region underwent sequencing.

Sequenced by immunoSEQ multiplex PCR; TCRdb stores in-frame clones only, minus some. The sample contains tens of thousands of clones, around nine tenths of which appear only once. On this clone itself: Its specificity is not known.

CDR1 MNHEY and CDR2 SVGAGI come from the germline V gene. The V end was cut by 5 bases, the J end by 1 base, with 8 bases between. This CDR3 contains 13 residues. The rearrangement uses TRBV6-5 and TRBJ1-1; the D gene is possibly TRBD1 (6 bases). The sequencing here drew on peripheral blood, taken before any cancer treatment. This receptor was identified in a female donor older than 55 with stage I lung adenocarcinoma. The CDR3 region is CASSLQGNTEAFF. The CDR3 coding sequence is TGTGCCAGCAGTCTACAGGGGAACACTGAAGCTTTCTTT.